This TCR beta chain was found in a study of shared clonotypes between healthy human individuals. Deep was the level used in running the assay. Input per replicate PCR of unsorted PBMC was about 300 ng DNA, corresponding to approximately 30,000 T cell genomes. The assay was immunoSEQ multiplex PCR, and TCRdb's table has in-frame clones only and misses some. The data hold about 470,000 clones, with roughly 77% observed a single time. Germline V lookup: CDR1 SGHRS, CDR2 YFSETQ. The CDR3 is made up of 16 amino acids. After removal of 1 base from V and 2 bases from J, the junction contained 5 bases not matched to a gene.

This chain uses TRBV5-1 with TRBJ1-1; 10 bases map to TRBD1. The sequenced material came from PBMCs. The clonotype was recovered from a woman in her 40s in good health. Some clones in this sample may be carry-over from other donors' samples. The CDR3 loop is CASSLFATGGNTEAFF. The CDR3 bases are TGCGCCAGCAGCTTGTTCGCGACAGGGGGCAACACTGAAGCTTTCTTT.